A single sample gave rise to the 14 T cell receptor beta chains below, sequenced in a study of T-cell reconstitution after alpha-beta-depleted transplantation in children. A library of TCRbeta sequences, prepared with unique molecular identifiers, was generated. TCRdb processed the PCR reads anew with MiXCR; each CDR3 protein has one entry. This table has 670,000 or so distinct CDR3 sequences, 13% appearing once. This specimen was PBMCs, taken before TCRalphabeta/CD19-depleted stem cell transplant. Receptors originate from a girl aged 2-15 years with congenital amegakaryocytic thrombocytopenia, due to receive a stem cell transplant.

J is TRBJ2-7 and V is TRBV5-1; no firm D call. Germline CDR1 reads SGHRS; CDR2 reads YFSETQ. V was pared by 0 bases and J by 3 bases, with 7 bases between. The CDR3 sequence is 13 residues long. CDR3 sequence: CASSLVPHYEQYF. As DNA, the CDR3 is TGCGCCAGCAGCTTGGTACCTCACTACGAGCAGTACTTC.

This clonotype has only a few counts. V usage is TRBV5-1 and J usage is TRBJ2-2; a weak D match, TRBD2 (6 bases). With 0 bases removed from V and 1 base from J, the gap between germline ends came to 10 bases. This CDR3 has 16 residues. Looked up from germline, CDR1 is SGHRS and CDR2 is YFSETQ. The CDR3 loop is CASSLDISGNTGELFF. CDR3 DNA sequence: TGCGCCAGCAGCTTGGATATTAGCGGGAACACCGGGGAGCTGTTTTTT.

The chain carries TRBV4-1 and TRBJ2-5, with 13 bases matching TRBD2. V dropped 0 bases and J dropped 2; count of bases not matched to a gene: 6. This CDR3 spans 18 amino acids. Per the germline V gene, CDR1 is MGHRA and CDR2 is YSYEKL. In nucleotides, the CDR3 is TGCGCCAGCAGCCAAGAACTAGCGGGAGGGTACCGACAAGAGACCCAGTACTTC. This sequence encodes CASSQELAGGYRQETQYF.

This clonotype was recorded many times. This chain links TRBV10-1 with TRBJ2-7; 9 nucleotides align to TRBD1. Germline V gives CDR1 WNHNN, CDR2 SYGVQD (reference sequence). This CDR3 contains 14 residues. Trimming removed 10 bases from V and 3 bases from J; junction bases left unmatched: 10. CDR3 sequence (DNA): TGCGCCACCATATCCGGGACAGGGTTCTACGAGCAGTACTTC. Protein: CATISGTGFYEQYF.

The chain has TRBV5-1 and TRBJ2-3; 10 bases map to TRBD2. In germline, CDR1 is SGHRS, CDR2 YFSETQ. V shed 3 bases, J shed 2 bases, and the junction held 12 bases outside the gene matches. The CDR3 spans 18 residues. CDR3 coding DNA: TGCGCCAGCAGCTCTCTATTGGTTAGCGGGAGGCCCACAGATACGCAGTATTTT. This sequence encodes CASSSLLVSGRPTDTQYF.

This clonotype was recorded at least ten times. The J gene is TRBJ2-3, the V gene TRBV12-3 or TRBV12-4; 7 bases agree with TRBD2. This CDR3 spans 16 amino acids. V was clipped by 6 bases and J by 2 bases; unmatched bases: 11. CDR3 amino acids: CASRPGPSGPTDTQYF. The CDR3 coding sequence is TGTGCCAGCAGGCCGGGCCCTAGCGGACCCACAGATACGCAGTATTTT.

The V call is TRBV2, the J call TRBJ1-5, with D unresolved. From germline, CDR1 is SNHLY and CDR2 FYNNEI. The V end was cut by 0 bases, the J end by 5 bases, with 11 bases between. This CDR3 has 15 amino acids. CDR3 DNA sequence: TGTGCCAGCAGTGAAGCGAGCCGGTGGTATCAGCCCCAGCATTTT. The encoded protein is CASSEASRWYQPQHF.

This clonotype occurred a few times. The CDR3 here is CASSLDNFSYEQYF. In DNA, the CDR3 is TGTGCCAGCAGCTTAGACAACTTCTCCTACGAGCAGTACTTC. This chain uses TRBV7-8 with TRBJ2-7; D is unresolved. The germline gives CDR1 SGHVS, CDR2 FQNEAQ. This CDR3 region has 14 residues. Trimming took off 1 base at V and 0 bases at J, with 7 bases between the two ends.

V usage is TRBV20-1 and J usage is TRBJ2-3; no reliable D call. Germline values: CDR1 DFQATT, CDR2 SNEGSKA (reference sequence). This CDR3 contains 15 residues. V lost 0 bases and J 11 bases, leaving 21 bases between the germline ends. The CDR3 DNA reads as TGCAGTGCTAGAGAGTTTACTACCGGGTCTAATATGCAGTATTTT. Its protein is CSAREFTTGSNMQYF.

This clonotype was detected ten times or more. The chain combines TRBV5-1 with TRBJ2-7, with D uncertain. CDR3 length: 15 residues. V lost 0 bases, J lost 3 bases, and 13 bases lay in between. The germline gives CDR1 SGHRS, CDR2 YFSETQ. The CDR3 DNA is TGCGCCAGCAGCTTGGCCCGAATAGGTTTCTACGAGCAGTACTTC. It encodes CASSLARIGFYEQYF.

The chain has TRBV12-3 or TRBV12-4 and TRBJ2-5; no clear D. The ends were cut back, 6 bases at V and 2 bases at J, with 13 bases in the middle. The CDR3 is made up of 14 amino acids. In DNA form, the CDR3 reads TGTGCCAGCAGCCCCCCCTATCGGCAAGAGACCCAGTACTTC. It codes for CASSPPYRQETQYF.

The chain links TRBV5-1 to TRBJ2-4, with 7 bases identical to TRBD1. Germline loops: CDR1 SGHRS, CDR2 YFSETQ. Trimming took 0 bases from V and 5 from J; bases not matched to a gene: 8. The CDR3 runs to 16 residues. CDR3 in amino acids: CASSLEAFGTENIQYF. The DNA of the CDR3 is TGCGCCAGCAGCTTGGAGGCGTTCGGGACAGAAAACATTCAGTACTTC.

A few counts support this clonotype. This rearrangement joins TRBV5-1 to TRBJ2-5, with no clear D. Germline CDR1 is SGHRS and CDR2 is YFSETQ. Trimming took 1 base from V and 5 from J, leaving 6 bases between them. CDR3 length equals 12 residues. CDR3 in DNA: TGCGCCAGCAGCTTGAGCGTGGAGACCCAGTACTTC. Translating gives CASSLSVETQYF.

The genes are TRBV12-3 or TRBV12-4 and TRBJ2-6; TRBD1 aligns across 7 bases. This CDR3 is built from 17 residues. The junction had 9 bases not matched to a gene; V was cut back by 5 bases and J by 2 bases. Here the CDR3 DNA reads TGTGCCAGCAGTGAAACCGTTACAGGGGCTGGGGCCAACGTCCTGACTTTC. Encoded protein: CASSETVTGAGANVLTF.